This TCR beta chain was captured in a study of blood T cell repertoires in COVID-19. Study as a whole: COVID-19 samples collected from the United States, Italy and Spain covered acute and convalescent phases. Sources were T cells, B-cell-depleted T cells, or PBMCs; the material itself was cDNA or gDNA.

The CDR3 runs to 16 residues. Between the trimmed V and J ends, which lost 1 base and 0 bases, there was a span of 10 bases. Germline assignment: CDR1 SNHLY and CDR2 FYNNEI. Per the original data handling: The assay estimated nucleated cells by amplifying reference gene primers. Profiled with immunoSEQ multiplex PCR; TCRdb holds only in-frame clones, not every one. V and J calls and clone size are copied from that table; D and trimming were computed from the DNA. This table has 250,000 or so clones, 83% appearing once. The rearrangement uses TRBV2 and TRBJ1-3; possibly TRBD1 for D (6 bases). The receptor's source is a human donor in a cohort sampled during active COVID-19. Sequenced sample: peripheral blood. CDR3 in amino acids: CASSEERTASGNTIYF. The CDR3 nucleotides read TGTGCCAGCAGTGAAGAGAGGACAGCCTCTGGAAACACCATATATTTT.